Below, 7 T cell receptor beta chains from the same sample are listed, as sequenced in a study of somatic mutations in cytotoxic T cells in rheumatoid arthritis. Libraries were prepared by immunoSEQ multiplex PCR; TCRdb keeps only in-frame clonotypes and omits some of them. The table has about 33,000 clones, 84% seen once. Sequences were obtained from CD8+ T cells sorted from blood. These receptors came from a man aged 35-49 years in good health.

The CDR3 loop is CACSWGSYNEQFF. The CDR3 DNA follows: TGTGCCTGTTCCTGGGGCTCCTACAATGAGCAGTTCTTC. V usage is TRBV27 and J usage is TRBJ2-1, with no clear D. Germline assignment: CDR1 MNHEY and CDR2 SMNVEV (reference sequence). The CDR3 has 13 residues. V lost 11 bases and J lost 0, with 11 bases in between.

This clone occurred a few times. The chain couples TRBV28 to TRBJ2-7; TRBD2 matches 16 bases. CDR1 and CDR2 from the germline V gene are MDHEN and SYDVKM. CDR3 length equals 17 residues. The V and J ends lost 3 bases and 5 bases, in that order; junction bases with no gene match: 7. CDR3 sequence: CASSLGGLAGGPHEQYF. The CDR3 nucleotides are TGTGCCAGCAGTTTGGGGGGACTAGCGGGAGGGCCCCACGAGCAGTACTTC.

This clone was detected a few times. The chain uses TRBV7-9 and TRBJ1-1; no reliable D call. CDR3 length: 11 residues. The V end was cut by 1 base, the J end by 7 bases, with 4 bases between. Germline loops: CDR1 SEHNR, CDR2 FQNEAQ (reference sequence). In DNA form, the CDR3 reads TGTGCCAGCAGCTTAGTCCATGAAGCTTTCTTT. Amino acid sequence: CASSLVHEAFF.

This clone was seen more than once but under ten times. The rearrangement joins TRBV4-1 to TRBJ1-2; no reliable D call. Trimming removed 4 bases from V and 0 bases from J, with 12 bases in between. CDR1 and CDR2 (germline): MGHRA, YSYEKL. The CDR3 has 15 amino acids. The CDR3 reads CASSPGELANYGYTF. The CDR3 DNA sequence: TGCGCCAGCAGCCCCGGTGAGCTAGCTAACTATGGCTACACCTTC.

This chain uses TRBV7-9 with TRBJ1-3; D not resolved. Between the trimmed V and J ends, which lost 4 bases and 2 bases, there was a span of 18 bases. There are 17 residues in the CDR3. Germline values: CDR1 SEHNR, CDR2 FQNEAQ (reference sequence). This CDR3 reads CASSSGDEGWAGNTIYF. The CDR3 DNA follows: TGTGCCAGCAGCTCCGGAGACGAGGGATGGGCTGGAAACACCATATATTTT.

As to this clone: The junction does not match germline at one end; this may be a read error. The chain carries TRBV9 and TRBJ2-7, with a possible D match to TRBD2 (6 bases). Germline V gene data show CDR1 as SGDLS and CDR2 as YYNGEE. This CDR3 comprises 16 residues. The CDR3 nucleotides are TGTGCCAGCAGCCCCGGAGGGATTAGTGCTTCCTTCGAGCAGTACTTC. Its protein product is CASSPGGISASFEQYF.

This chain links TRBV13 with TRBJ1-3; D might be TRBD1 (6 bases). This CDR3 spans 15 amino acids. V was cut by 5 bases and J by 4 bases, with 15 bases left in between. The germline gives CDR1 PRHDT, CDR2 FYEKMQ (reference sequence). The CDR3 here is CASSPPTGRGNTIYF. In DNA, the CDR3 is TGTGCCAGCAGCCCCCCCACAGGGCGAGGAAACACCATATATTTT.